Presented here are 14 T cell receptor beta chains from one specimen sequenced in a study of blood T cell repertoires in COVID-19. Assay used: immunoSEQ multiplex PCR; TCRdb lists only in-frame clones, some missing. Of 350,000 to 400,000 clones listed, around 87% are singletons. The sequenced sample consisted of PBMCs or T cells enriched from blood (not recorded which). Receptor source: a man between 35 and 55 years old in a cohort exposed to, infected with or recovered from COVID-19 (not recorded which).

The rearrangement uses TRBV27 and TRBJ1-1; no reliable D call. Deletions cut 5 bases from V and 6 bases from J, with 16 bases between. Germline-derived CDR1 and CDR2 are MNHEY and SMNVEV (reference sequence). The CDR3 loop spans 14 amino acids. The CDR3 nucleotides are TGTGCCAGCAGTGCGTATGTCGGACTGGCTGAAGCTTTCTTT. It specifies CASSAYVGLAEAFF.

This chain connects TRBV2 to TRBJ1-2; 8 bases are shared with TRBD1. Unmatched junction bases numbered 13, after V lost 5 bases and J lost 5 bases. Germline V CDR1 and CDR2: SNHLY, FYNNEI. The CDR3 has 16 amino acids. CDR3 DNA sequence: TGTGCCAGCAGTAACCCTCCGGGACAGGATCCTTATGGCTACACCTTC. This translates into CASSNPPGQDPYGYTF.

The V gene is TRBV10-3, the J gene TRBJ1-1; no clear D. CDR3 length: 11 residues. Germline CDR1 is ENHRY and CDR2 is SYGVKD. V lost 10 bases to trimming and J lost 3 bases, with 9 bases between them. CDR3 residues: CATARDTEAFF. DNA of the CDR3: TGTGCCACCGCTCGGGACACTGAAGCTTTCTTT.

Comments on this clone: The same CDR3 can be traced to other DNA sequences in this sample. The chain couples TRBV28 to TRBJ1-2, with TRBD1 matching over 7 bases. The CDR3 runs 13 residues. Germline CDR1 MDHEN, CDR2 SYDVKM. Trimming at V came to 5 bases and at J to 2 bases, leaving 2 bases not matched to a gene. For the CDR3, the DNA is TGTGCCAGCAGTCTGGGACAGAACTATGGCTACACCTTC. It is translated as CASSLGQNYGYTF.

The chain recombines TRBV13 with TRBJ1-2; TRBD1 matches 7 bases. This CDR3 has 13 amino acids. From germline, CDR1 is PRHDT and CDR2 FYEKMQ (reference sequence). The V and J ends lost 9 bases and 2 bases, in that order; junction bases with no gene match: 6. For the CDR3, the DNA is TGTGCCAGTAAAACGGACAGGAACTATGGCTACACCTTC. Its translation: CASKTDRNYGYTF.

The rearrangement uses TRBV19 and TRBJ2-2; 7 nucleotides match TRBD2. This CDR3 comprises 15 residues. Germline assignment: CDR1 LNHDA and CDR2 SQIVND (reference sequence). V was clipped by 4 bases and J by 0 bases; unmatched bases: 2. CDR3 region: CASSTGTTNTGELFF. The CDR3 DNA reads as TGTGCCAGTAGTACCGGGACTACGAACACCGGGGAGCTGTTTTTT.

This clone has a single count. This chain uses TRBV6-2 or TRBV6-3 with TRBJ1-5, with 7 bases aligning to TRBD1. Germline lookup yields CDR1 MNHEY and CDR2 SVGEGT. V gave up 4 bases and J gave up 6 bases; unmatched junction bases: 3. CDR3 size: 13 residues. Here the CDR3 DNA reads TGTGCCAGCAGTTTTACAGGGGCTCAGCCCCAGCATTTT. Translating it yields CASSFTGAQPQHF.

This clone was observed a few times. The CDR3 loop is CASSLGDTRGGELFF. The CDR3 coding sequence is TGCGCCAGCAGCTTGGGGGACACGAGGGGCGGGGAGCTGTTTTTT. The chain joins TRBV5-1 to TRBJ2-2; D possibly corresponds to TRBD1 (6 bases). The V gene's germline CDR1 is SGHRS and CDR2 YFSETQ. V dropped 0 bases and J dropped 7 bases, with 13 bases sitting between them. The CDR3 is made up of 15 amino acids.

The rearrangement uses TRBV5-4 and TRBJ2-5, with 10 bases lining up with TRBD1. The CDR3 has 14 residues. Unmatched junction bases numbered 3, after V lost 7 bases and J lost 0 bases. CDR1 is SGHNT, CDR2 YYREEE, per germline (reference sequence). CDR3 in amino acids: CASGDRGYQETQYF. Here the CDR3 DNA reads TGTGCCAGCGGGGACAGGGGCTACCAAGAGACCCAGTACTTC.

The chain employs TRBV24-1 and TRBJ2-2; TRBD2 matches 8 bases. CDR3 length: 16 residues. The ends lost 9 bases at V and 4 bases at J; junction bases unmatched: 12. CDR1 and CDR2 from the germline V gene are KGHDR and SFDVKD. The CDR3 region is CATRFPLGRATGELFF. The CDR3, as DNA: TGTGCCACCCGGTTTCCTCTCGGGAGGGCCACCGGGGAGCTGTTTTTT.

The chain couples TRBV5-1 to TRBJ2-1; 8 nucleotides agree with TRBD2. The ends lost 3 bases at V and 2 bases at J; junction bases unmatched: 7. Germline-derived CDR1 and CDR2 are SGHRS and YFSETQ. The CDR3 sequence is 16 residues long. The CDR3 DNA is TGCGCCAGCAGCTCTCTAGCGGGCGTCACCTACAATGAGCAGTTCTTC. Amino acids: CASSSLAGVTYNEQFF.

V is TRBV5-8 and J is TRBJ2-2; D is uncertain. This CDR3 has 14 residues. From germline, CDR1 is SGHTS and CDR2 YDEGEE. Trimming removed 4 bases from V and 5 bases from J, with 12 bases in between. The CDR3 protein is CASSPAPLTGELFF. The CDR3 DNA sequence: TGTGCCAGCAGCCCTGCGCCTTTAACCGGGGAGCTGTTTTTT.

This chain connects TRBV11-2 to TRBJ2-5; a weak D match, TRBD1 (6 bases). The CDR3 is 16 residues long. V gave up 4 bases and J gave up 0 bases, with 15 bases separating them. Per germline, CDR1 SGHAT and CDR2 FQNNGV. CDR3 in amino acids: CASSSQHTGYQETQYF. CDR3 DNA sequence: TGTGCCAGCAGCTCCCAACACACAGGGTACCAAGAGACCCAGTACTTC. Complete variable domain (other parts from reference TRBV11-2 and TRBJ2-5): EAGVAQSPRYKIIEKRQSVAFWCNPISGHATLYWYQQILGQGPKLLIQFQNNGVVDDSQLPKDRFSAERLKGVDSTLKIQPAKLEDSAVYLCASSSQHTGYQETQYFGPGTRLLVL.

This chain connects TRBV27 to TRBJ1-4; D is unresolved. The CDR3 has 14 residues. Germline V gene sequence: CDR1 MNHEY, CDR2 SMNVEV (reference sequence). Trimming removed 5 bases at V and 4 bases at J, with 11 bases between. In nucleotides, the CDR3 is TGTGCCAGCAGTCTCGCGGGGAATAATGAAAAACTGTTTTTT. Translation: CASSLAGNNEKLFF.